The 29 T cell receptor beta chains reported below all come from one sample, sequenced in a study of cytomegalovirus exposure and HLA in healthy donors (dated by TCRdb to about 2017). The library was obtained by the immunoSEQ multiplex PCR assay. The multiplex PCR relied on a mix of 60 forward primers for TCR Vbeta segments and 13 reverse primers for TCR Jbeta segments. The table comes from immuneACCESS by way of TCRdb, which keeps in-frame sequences with V and J called. Part of the clones is missing from these tables; in studies checked, under half for an unresolved V gene and the rest for unknown reasons. For this sample the table gives about 96,000 clones, of which under 85% were detected only once. Clones ranked in the top ten supply approximately 3.2% of the sample. The material sequenced was PBMCs. The source is a female donor in good health and CMV-seropositive.

The CDR3 region is CAISDPGTSGTPSYEQYF. For the CDR3, the DNA is TGTGCCATCAGTGACCCTGGGACTAGCGGGACCCCCAGCTACGAGCAGTACTTC. V is TRBV10-3 and J is TRBJ2-7; 13 bases match TRBD2. The V gene end was trimmed by 3 bases and the J gene end by 3 bases; junction bases not matched to a gene: 11. The germline CDR1 and CDR2 sequences are ENHRY and SYGVKD. This CDR3 comprises 18 residues.

The chain joins TRBV2 to TRBJ1-2, with 10 positions matching TRBD1. V shed 3 bases, J shed 3 bases, and the junction held 4 bases outside the gene matches. CDR1 and CDR2 from the germline V gene are SNHLY and FYNNEI. This CDR3 region has 15 residues. As DNA, the CDR3 is TGTGCCAGCAGTGACGACAGGGGGCGAGACTATGGCTACACCTTC. Translation gives CASSDDRGRDYGYTF.

The CDR3 nucleotides read TGTGCCAGCAGAGGGGAGGAAGAGACCCAGTACTTC. Translated: CASRGEEETQYF. The V call is TRBV2, the J call TRBJ2-5, with D possibly TRBD2 on 6 matching bases. Looked up from germline, CDR1 is SNHLY and CDR2 is FYNNEI. This CDR3 comprises 12 residues. V was cut by 6 bases and J by 3 bases, with 8 bases left in between.

This chain connects TRBV2 to TRBJ2-1; no firm D call. This CDR3 has 12 residues. Trimming left V 8 bases short and J 9 bases short, with 14 bases between. CDR1 is SNHLY and CDR2 is FYNNEI in the germline V gene. The CDR3 reads CASVYTPGEQFF. DNA for the CDR3: TGTGCCAGCGTGTACACCCCGGGTGAGCAGTTCTTC.

The chain couples TRBV5-1 to TRBJ1-1; no definite D call. CDR1 and CDR2 (germline): SGHRS, YFSETQ. The CDR3 sequence is 15 residues long. Trimming removed 3 bases from V and 1 base from J, with 13 bases in between. CDR3 bases: TGCGCCAGCAGCTCGGGGTTCTTGGGGAACACTGAAGCTTTCTTT. As protein: CASSSGFLGNTEAFF.

The chain employs TRBV6-5 and TRBJ1-1; D gene ambiguous. The CDR3 loop spans 15 amino acids. The germline CDR1 and CDR2 sequences are MNHEY and SVGAGI. The V end lost 5 bases, the J end lost 1 base, and 14 bases lay between the germline ends. CDR3 protein: CASSPTGTANTEAFF. CDR3 nucleotides: TGTGCCAGCAGTCCCACGGGAACAGCGAACACTGAAGCTTTCTTT.

The chain uses TRBV23-1 and TRBJ2-7, with 7 bases matching TRBD2. TRBV23-1 carries the ORF label, with uncertain function. This CDR3 has 16 residues. V lost 0 bases and J lost 6; bases outside the gene matches: 11. The CDR3 nucleotides read TGCGCCAGCAGTCAATCGACGCCGGGAGGACCGCCCGAGCAGTACTTC. Translation: CASSQSTPGGPPEQYF.

The chain uses TRBV27 and TRBJ2-1; D might be TRBD2 (5 bases). Germline CDR1 and CDR2: MNHEY and SMNVEV (reference sequence). Trimming shortened V by 4 bases and J by 10 bases, and 17 bases separated the two germline ends. This CDR3 region has 14 residues. This CDR3 is CASSYETDRGEQFF. The CDR3 nucleotides read TGTGCCAGCAGTTACGAGACGGACCGAGGGGAGCAGTTCTTC.

The rearrangement joins TRBV19 to TRBJ2-1; the match to TRBD1 covers 8 bases. J lost 6 bases, V lost 3 bases, and 1 base had no gene match. The CDR3 covers 13 residues. CDR1 and CDR2 from the germline V gene are LNHDA and SQIVND (reference sequence). The CDR3: CASSITGGNEQFF. The CDR3 DNA follows: TGTGCCAGTAGTATCACAGGGGGCAATGAGCAGTTCTTC.

For the CDR3, the DNA is TGTGCCAGTAGTGTCGGACTAGCGGGGCCCTACGAGCAGTACTTC. Translating it yields CASSVGLAGPYEQYF. V gene TRBV19 combines with J gene TRBJ2-7; 12 bases are a match to TRBD2. The V gene end was trimmed by 5 bases and the J gene end by 2 bases; junction bases not matched to a gene: 4. The length of the CDR3 is 15 residues. The germline V gene encodes CDR1 LNHDA and CDR2 SQIVND (reference sequence).

The chain carries TRBV9 and TRBJ2-7, with TRBD1 identical over 10 bases. The CDR3 spans 15 residues. With 0 bases clipped from V and 4 bases from J, the junction kept 4 bases outside the gene matches. The germline V gene encodes CDR1 SGDLS and CDR2 YYNGEE. The CDR3 here is CASSVATGGLYEQYF. The CDR3 DNA follows: TGTGCCAGCAGCGTAGCGACAGGGGGCCTTTACGAGCAGTACTTC.

V usage is TRBV2 and J usage is TRBJ1-2; D call uncertain. Germline V gene data show CDR1 as SNHLY and CDR2 as FYNNEI. The germline V and J ends were trimmed by 4 bases and 0 bases, with 15 bases remaining between them. This CDR3 has 16 amino acids. The DNA of the CDR3 is TGTGCCAGCAGTGTCGTGGGCCGGCAGGCTAACTATGGCTACACCTTC. Translating gives CASSVVGRQANYGYTF.

J is TRBJ2-7 and V is TRBV5-1, with 15 bases that match TRBD2. V shed 0 bases and J 7 bases; nucleotides not matched to a gene: 5. The CDR3 totals 16 residues. The germline gives CDR1 SGHRS, CDR2 YFSETQ. CDR3 sequence: CASSLGTSGRAEEQYF. The DNA of the CDR3 is TGCGCCAGCAGCTTGGGGACTAGCGGGAGGGCGGAGGAGCAGTACTTC.

The J gene is TRBJ2-5, the V gene TRBV28; no definite D call. From germline, CDR1 is MDHEN and CDR2 SYDVKM. Deletions cut 5 bases from V and 8 bases from J, with 21 bases between. The CDR3 has 15 residues. Here the CDR3 DNA reads TGTGCCAGCAGTCCAAGACTCGCCCGTTTAGGTACCCAGTACTTC. Its protein is CASSPRLARLGTQYF.

This chain connects TRBV4-1 to TRBJ2-7; a weak D match, TRBD2 (6 bases). V was clipped by 4 bases and J by 0 bases, with 13 bases between them. Per the germline V gene, CDR1 is MGHRA and CDR2 is YSYEKL. CDR3 length equals 15 residues. Here the CDR3 reads CASSLLPGSSYEQYF. The CDR3 bases are TGCGCCAGCAGCCTACTACCCGGGAGCTCCTACGAGCAGTACTTC.

This clone was counted only a few times. This rearrangement joins TRBV6-1 to TRBJ1-1; D call uncertain. The CDR3 runs to 13 residues. Germline assignment: CDR1 MNHNS and CDR2 SASEGT. The V and J ends lost 1 base and 7 bases respectively, with 10 bases between them. CDR3 sequence reads: CASSEVEQFEAFF. The CDR3 DNA is TGTGCCAGCAGTGAAGTTGAACAATTTGAAGCTTTCTTT.

This sequence joins TRBV19 and TRBJ1-4; D not resolved. V was cut by 3 bases and J by 3 bases, with 8 bases left in between. Germline assignment: CDR1 LNHDA and CDR2 SQIVND (reference sequence). The CDR3 spans 14 residues. The CDR3 is CASSMGSANEKLFF. CDR3 in DNA: TGTGCCAGTAGTATGGGGAGTGCTAATGAAAAACTGTTTTTT.

This sequence joins TRBV30 and TRBJ1-1; D ambiguous. The ends were cut back, 7 bases at V and 0 bases at J, with 18 bases in the middle. CDR3 length: 15 amino acids. CDR1 and CDR2 from the germline V gene are GTSNPN and SVGIG (reference sequence). CDR3 sequence: CASSVAEVMNTEAFF. The CDR3 nucleotides read TGTGCCTCTAGCGTCGCGGAGGTAATGAACACTGAAGCTTTCTTT.

CDR3 amino acids: CSAEASPGQPQHF. The CDR3 DNA sequence: TGCAGCGCCGAGGCCAGCCCCGGGCAGCCCCAGCATTTT. This chain links TRBV29-1 with TRBJ1-5; D unclear. V lost 7 bases and J 7 bases, leaving 17 bases between the germline ends. Germline V gives CDR1 SQVTM, CDR2 ANQGSEA. This CDR3 is built from 13 residues.

Only a few counts were recorded for this clone. The V gene is TRBV7-8, the J gene TRBJ1-1; D gene uncertain. V was shortened by 1 base and J by 0 bases, with 9 bases between the two germline ends. The length of the CDR3 is 15 residues. Germline V gene data show CDR1 as SGHVS and CDR2 as FQNEAQ. CDR3 sequence (DNA): TGTGCCAGCAGCTTAGTAGCCAGAGTGAACACTGAAGCTTTCTTT. Encoded protein: CASSLVARVNTEAFF.

V usage is TRBV7-9 and J usage is TRBJ2-1; D may be TRBD2 (5 bases). Germline V gives CDR1 SEHNR, CDR2 FQNEAQ (reference sequence). With 0 bases removed from V and 6 bases from J, the gap between germline ends came to 9 bases. The CDR3 runs to 14 residues. The DNA for the CDR3 is TGTGCCAGCAGCTTAGCGACCGGGGTCAATGAGCAGTTCTTC. Its translation: CASSLATGVNEQFF.

This clone was detected a few times. Here the CDR3 DNA reads TGTGCCAGCAGTTCCCACAGGGGAACGAACACCGGGGAGCTGTTTTTT. Protein sequence: CASSSHRGTNTGELFF. This chain joins TRBV28 and TRBJ2-2; 7 nucleotides agree with TRBD1. The germline V gene has CDR1 MDHEN and CDR2 SYDVKM. This CDR3 has 16 residues. V lost 4 bases to trimming and J lost 0 bases; unmatched junction nucleotides: 5. The variable domain in full, completed from reference TRBV28 and TRBJ2-2, reads DVKVTQSSRYLVKRTGEKVFLECVQDMDHENMFWYRQDPGLGLRLIYFSYDVKMKEKGDIPEGYSVSREKKERFSLILESASTNQTSMYLCASSSHRGTNTGELFFGEGSRLTVL.

V is TRBV27 and J is TRBJ2-1; 11 positions agree with TRBD2. J was trimmed by 9 bases and V by 4 bases; bases with no gene match: 8. The CDR3 sequence is 15 residues long. The germline V gene has CDR1 MNHEY and CDR2 SMNVEV (reference sequence). The CDR3 DNA reads as TGTGCCAGCAGTTCGACTAGCGGGGTGGATACTGAGCAGTTCTTC. Translating gives CASSSTSGVDTEQFF.

The chain's CDR3 is CASSQDFLQETQYF. The CDR3, as DNA: TGTGCCAGCAGCCAAGATTTTCTCCAAGAGACCCAGTACTTC. This chain links TRBV14 with TRBJ2-5, with unresolved D. V shed 0 bases and J shed 1 base, with 6 bases lying between them. The CDR3 sequence is 14 residues long. Germline-derived CDR1 and CDR2 are SGHDN and FVKESK.

This chain links TRBV29-1 with TRBJ2-1; possibly TRBD2 for D (6 bases). This CDR3 comprises 13 residues. Trimming removed 6 bases at V and 3 bases at J, with 12 bases between. Germline assignment: CDR1 SQVTM and CDR2 ANQGSEA. In DNA form, the CDR3 reads TGCAGCGTCGGGAGACTAGTCTACAATGAGCAGTTCTTC. Residues: CSVGRLVYNEQFF.

V and J are TRBV4-1 and TRBJ1-5; TRBD1 agrees at 9 bases. With 0 bases clipped from V and 3 bases from J, the junction kept 6 bases outside the gene matches. This CDR3 has 17 amino acids. CDR1 and CDR2 from the germline V gene are MGHRA and YSYEKL. In DNA form, the CDR3 reads TGCGCCAGCAGCCAAGAGGGAGGGACAGGGCACAATCAGCCCCAGCATTTT. It codes for CASSQEGGTGHNQPQHF.

J is TRBJ2-7 and V is TRBV4-3; D is undetermined. The germline V gene encodes CDR1 LGHNA and CDR2 YSLEER. Trimming cost V 0 bases and J 1 base, with 10 bases left between them. The CDR3 totals 15 residues. The CDR3 loop reads CASSQDGWSSYEQYF. CDR3 in DNA: TGCGCCAGCAGCCAAGATGGGTGGAGTTCCTACGAGCAGTACTTC.

The chain couples TRBV28 to TRBJ1-1; 9 bases agree with TRBD1. The CDR3 contains 14 residues. V lost 6 bases, J lost 3 bases, and 5 bases stayed unmatched. The germline gives CDR1 MDHEN, CDR2 SYDVKM. CDR3 amino acids: CASRETGGYTEAFF. As DNA, the CDR3 is TGTGCCAGCAGAGAAACAGGGGGCTACACTGAAGCTTTCTTT. The whole variable domain, remainder taken from reference TRBV28 and TRBJ1-1, is DVKVTQSSRYLVKRTGEKVFLECVQDMDHENMFWYRQDPGLGLRLIYFSYDVKMKEKGDIPEGYSVSREKKERFSLILESASTNQTSMYLCASRETGGYTEAFFGQGTRLTVV.

The V call is TRBV7-2, the J call TRBJ1-3; perhaps TRBD1 as D (6 bases). This CDR3 spans 15 amino acids. Germline loops: CDR1 SGHTA, CDR2 FQGNSA. V lost 5 bases to trimming and J lost 0 bases, with 11 bases between them. The CDR3 sequence: CASSPGQLSGNTIYF. CDR3 sequence (DNA): TGTGCCAGCAGCCCAGGACAGCTCTCTGGAAACACCATATATTTT.